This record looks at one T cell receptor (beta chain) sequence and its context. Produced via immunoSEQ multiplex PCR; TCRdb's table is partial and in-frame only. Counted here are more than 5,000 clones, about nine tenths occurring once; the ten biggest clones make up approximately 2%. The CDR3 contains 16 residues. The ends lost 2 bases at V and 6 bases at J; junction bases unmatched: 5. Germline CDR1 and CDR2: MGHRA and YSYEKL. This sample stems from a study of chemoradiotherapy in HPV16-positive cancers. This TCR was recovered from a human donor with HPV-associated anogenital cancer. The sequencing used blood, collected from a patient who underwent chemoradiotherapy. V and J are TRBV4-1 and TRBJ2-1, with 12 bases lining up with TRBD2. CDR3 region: CASSQFLAGGPNEQFF. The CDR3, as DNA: TGCGCCAGCAGCCAATTCCTAGCGGGGGGGCCCAATGAGCAGTTCTTC.